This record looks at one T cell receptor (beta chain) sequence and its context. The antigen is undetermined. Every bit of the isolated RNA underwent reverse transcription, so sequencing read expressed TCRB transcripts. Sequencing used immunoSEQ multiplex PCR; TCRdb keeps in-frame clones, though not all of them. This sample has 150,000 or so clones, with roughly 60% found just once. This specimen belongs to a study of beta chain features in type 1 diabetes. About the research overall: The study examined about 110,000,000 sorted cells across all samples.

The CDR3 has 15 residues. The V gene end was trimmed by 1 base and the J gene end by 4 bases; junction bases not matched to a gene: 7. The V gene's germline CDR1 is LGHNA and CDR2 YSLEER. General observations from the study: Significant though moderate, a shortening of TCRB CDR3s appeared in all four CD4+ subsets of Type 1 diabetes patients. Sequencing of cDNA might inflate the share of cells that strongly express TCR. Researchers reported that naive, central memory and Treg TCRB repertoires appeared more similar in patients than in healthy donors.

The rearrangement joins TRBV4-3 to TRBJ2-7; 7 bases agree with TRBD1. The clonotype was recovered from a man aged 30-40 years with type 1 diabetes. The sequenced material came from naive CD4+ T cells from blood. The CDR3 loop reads CASSQAETGKYEQYF. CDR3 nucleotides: TGCGCCAGCAGCCAAGCTGAGACAGGGAAATACGAGCAGTACTTC.